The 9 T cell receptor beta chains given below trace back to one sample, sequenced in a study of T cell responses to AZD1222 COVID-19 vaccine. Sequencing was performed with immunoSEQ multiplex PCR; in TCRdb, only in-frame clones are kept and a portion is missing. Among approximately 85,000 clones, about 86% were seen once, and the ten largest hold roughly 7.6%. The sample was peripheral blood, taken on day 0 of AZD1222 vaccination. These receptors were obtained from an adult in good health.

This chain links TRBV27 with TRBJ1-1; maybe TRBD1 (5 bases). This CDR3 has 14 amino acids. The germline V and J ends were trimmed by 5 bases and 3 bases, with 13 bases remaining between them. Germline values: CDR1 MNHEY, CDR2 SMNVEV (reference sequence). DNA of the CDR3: TGTGCCAGCAGTGGAACCTGGGGGGACACTGAAGCTTTCTTT. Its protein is CASSGTWGDTEAFF.

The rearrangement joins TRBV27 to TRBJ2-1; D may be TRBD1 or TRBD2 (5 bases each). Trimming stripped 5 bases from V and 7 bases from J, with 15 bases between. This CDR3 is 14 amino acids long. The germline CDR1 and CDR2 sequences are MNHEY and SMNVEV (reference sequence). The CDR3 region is CASSLPFEGNEQFF. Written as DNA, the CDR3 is TGTGCCAGCAGTCTACCATTCGAGGGGAATGAGCAGTTCTTC.

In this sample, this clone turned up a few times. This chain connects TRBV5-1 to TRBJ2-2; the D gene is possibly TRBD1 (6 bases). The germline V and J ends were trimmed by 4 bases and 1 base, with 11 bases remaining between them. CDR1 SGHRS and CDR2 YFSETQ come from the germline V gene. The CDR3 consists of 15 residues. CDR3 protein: CASSPQGQNTGELFF. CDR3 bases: TGCGCCAGCAGCCCACAGGGACAGAACACCGGGGAGCTGTTTTTT.

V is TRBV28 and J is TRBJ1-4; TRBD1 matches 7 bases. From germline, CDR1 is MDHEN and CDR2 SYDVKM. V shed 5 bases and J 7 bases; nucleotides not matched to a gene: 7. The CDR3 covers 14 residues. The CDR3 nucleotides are TGTGCCAGCAGTCTGAGGGGGCCACGTGAAAAACTGTTTTTT. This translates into CASSLRGPREKLFF.

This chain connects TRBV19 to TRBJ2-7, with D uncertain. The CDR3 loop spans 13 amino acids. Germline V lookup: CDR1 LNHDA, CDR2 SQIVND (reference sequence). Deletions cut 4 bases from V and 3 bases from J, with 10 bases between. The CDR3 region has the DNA TGTGCCAGTAGTAACACGGACGGCTACGAGCAGTACTTC. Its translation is CASSNTDGYEQYF.

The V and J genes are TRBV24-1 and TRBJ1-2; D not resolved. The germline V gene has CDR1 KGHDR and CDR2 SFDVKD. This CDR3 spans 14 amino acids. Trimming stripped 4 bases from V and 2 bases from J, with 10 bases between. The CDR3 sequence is CATSDFTVNYGYTF. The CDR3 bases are TGTGCCACCAGTGACTTCACTGTAAACTATGGCTACACCTTC.

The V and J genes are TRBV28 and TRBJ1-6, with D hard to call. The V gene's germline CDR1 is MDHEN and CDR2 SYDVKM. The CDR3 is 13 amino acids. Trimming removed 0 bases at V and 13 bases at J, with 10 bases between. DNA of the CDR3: TGTGCCAGCAGTTTATGGGCACCTCGGCCCCTCCACTTT. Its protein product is CASSLWAPRPLHF.

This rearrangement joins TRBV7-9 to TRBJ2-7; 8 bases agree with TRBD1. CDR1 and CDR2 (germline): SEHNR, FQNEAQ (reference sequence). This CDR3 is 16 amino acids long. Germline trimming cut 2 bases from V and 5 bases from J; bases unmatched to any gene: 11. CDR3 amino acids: CASSLFAQGAKDEQYF. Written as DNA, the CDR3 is TGTGCCAGCAGCTTATTTGCCCAGGGGGCGAAGGACGAGCAGTACTTC.

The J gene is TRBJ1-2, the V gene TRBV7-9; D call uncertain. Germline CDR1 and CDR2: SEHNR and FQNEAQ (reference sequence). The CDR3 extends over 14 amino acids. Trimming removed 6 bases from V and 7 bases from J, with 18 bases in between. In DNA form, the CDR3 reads TGTGCCAGCAGGTCCTCCGGGGAACGAGGTGGCTACACCTTC. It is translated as CASRSSGERGGYTF.